This T cell receptor beta chain was recorded in a study of identifying expanded T cells in peripheral blood. With regard to this clone: Its antigen is currently unknown.

This CDR3 is 16 amino acids long. Germline V gives CDR1 MDHEN, CDR2 SYDVKM. Deletions cut 5 bases from V and 5 bases from J, with 22 bases between. Study-level findings and limits: Across healthy donors, higher total template counts meant significantly greater approximately 2-week count variance. Differentially abundant clones: roughly 1.3 between replicates, 16.4 at roughly 2 weeks, less than 25 at four.

Sequenced by immunoSEQ multiplex PCR; TCRdb stores in-frame clones only, minus some. Altogether about 94,000 clones are present, around 90% being singletons, with the ten largest covering around 5.9%. Collection occurred without any documented infections or immune events in donors. The chain uses TRBV28 and TRBJ2-7; possible D gene TRBD2, 6 bases. Sequencing input: blood. This TCR was recovered from a person between 18 and 75 years old in good health. This CDR3 reads CASSSVVLDTGDEQYF. The CDR3 nucleotides are TGTGCCAGCAGTAGTGTCGTCCTAGACACGGGGGACGAGCAGTACTTC.